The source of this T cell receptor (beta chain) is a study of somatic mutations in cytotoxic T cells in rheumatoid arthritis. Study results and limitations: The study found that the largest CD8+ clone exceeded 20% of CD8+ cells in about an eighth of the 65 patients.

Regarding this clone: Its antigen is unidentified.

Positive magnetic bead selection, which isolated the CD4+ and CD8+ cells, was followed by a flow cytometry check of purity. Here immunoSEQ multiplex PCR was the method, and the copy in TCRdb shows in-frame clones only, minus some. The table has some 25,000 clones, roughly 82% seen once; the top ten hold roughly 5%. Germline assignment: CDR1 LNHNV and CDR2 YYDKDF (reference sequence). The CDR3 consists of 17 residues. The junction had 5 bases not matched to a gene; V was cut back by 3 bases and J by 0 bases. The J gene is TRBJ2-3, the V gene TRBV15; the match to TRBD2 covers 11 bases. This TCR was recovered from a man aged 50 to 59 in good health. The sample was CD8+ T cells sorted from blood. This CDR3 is CATSSTIAGGSTDTQYF. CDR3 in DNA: TGTGCCACCAGCAGCACTATAGCGGGGGGGAGCACAGATACGCAGTATTTT.